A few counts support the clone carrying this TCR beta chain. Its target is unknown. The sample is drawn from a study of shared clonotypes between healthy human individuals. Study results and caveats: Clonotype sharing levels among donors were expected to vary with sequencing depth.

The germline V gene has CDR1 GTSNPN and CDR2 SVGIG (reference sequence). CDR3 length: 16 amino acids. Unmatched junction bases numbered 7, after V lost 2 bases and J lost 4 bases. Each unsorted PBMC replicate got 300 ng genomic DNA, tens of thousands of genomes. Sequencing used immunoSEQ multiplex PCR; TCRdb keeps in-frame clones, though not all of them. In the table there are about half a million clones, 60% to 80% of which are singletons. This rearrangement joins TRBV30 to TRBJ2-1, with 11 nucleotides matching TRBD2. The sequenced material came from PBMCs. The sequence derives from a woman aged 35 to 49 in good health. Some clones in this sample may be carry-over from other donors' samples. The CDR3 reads CAWSLELAGAYNEQFF. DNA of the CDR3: TGTGCCTGGAGTCTAGAACTAGCGGGAGCTTACAATGAGCAGTTCTTC.